The 17 T cell receptor beta chains listed next were all sequenced from one sample in a study of cytomegalovirus exposure and HLA in healthy donors (dated by TCRdb to the late 2010s). Libraries were built with the immunoSEQ multiplex PCR assay. A mixture of 60 forward primers for TCR Vbeta segments and 13 reverse primers for TCR Jbeta segments was used in the multiplex PCR. The clones in this table, taken by TCRdb from immuneACCESS, are in-frame only. Not every clone is retained; where verified, under half of the shortfall comes from an unresolved V gene, and the cause of the rest is unknown. The sample profile shows around 190,000 clones; approximately 86% of them were found once. Approximately 1.9% of the sample lies in the top ten. Sequencing was done on a sample of PBMCs. These receptors were taken from a woman between 18 and 30 years old in good health and CMV-seronegative.

V gene TRBV6-1 combines with J gene TRBJ2-5; 7 bases match TRBD1. The better agreement between TRBJ2-7 and the DNA end casts doubt on the J call. The CDR3 runs to 16 residues. Germline assignment: CDR1 MNHNS and CDR2 SASEGT. CDR3 residues: CASSAWGQPKPYEQYF. The CDR3, as DNA: TGTGCCAGCAGTGCCTGGGGACAGCCTAAACCCTACGAGCAGTACTTC.

The gene calls are TRBV5-1 and TRBJ1-1; TRBD1 aligns across 10 bases. The CDR3 has 15 residues. Germline V CDR1 and CDR2: SGHRS, YFSETQ. Trimming cost V 0 bases and J 3 bases; bases outside gene matches: 2. The CDR3 sequence is CASSLEGQGYTEAFF. The CDR3 DNA follows: TGCGCCAGCAGCTTGGAGGGACAGGGGTACACTGAAGCTTTCTTT.

V is TRBV11-3 and J is TRBJ1-4; possibly TRBD1 for D (6 bases). Germline CDR1 and CDR2: SGHNT and YENEEA. The ends were cut back, 1 base at V and 5 bases at J, with 11 bases in the middle. CDR3 length: 15 residues. CDR3 residues: CASSLGTVRNEKLFF. CDR3 nucleotides: TGTGCCAGCAGCTTAGGGACAGTACGGAATGAAAAACTGTTTTTT.

The chain couples TRBV5-4 to TRBJ1-2; tentatively, D is TRBD1 (5 bases). Trimming stripped 4 bases from V and 3 bases from J, with 16 bases between. The CDR3 extends over 15 amino acids. The germline V gene encodes CDR1 SGHNT and CDR2 YYREEE (reference sequence). Here the CDR3 reads CASSRGARVDYGYTF. Here the CDR3 DNA reads TGTGCCAGCAGCCGCGGTGCCAGGGTGGACTATGGCTACACCTTC.

This chain links TRBV5-6 with TRBJ2-5, with no clear D. CDR1 SGHDT and CDR2 YYEEEE come from the germline V gene. The V gene lost 0 bases and the J gene lost 2 bases, with 8 bases spanning the gap. CDR3 length: 14 residues. CDR3 DNA sequence: TGTGCCAGCAGCTTGGTTGGTCAGCAAGAGACCCAGTACTTC. This gives the protein CASSLVGQQETQYF.

The chain has TRBV4-2 and TRBJ2-3; TRBD1 matches 11 bases. The CDR3 sequence is 17 residues long. J lost 6 bases, V lost 4 bases, and 12 bases had no gene match. Germline lookup yields CDR1 LGHNA and CDR2 YNFKEQ. In DNA, the CDR3 is TGTGCCAGCAGCCCGATTGGACAGGGGGCAATCGTGGATACGCAGTATTTT. This translates into CASSPIGQGAIVDTQYF.

The J gene is TRBJ1-2, the V gene TRBV27, with D unresolved. In germline, CDR1 is MNHEY, CDR2 SMNVEV (reference sequence). The CDR3 totals 14 residues. Trimming pared 1 base from V and 1 base from J, leaving 7 bases between. The CDR3 is CASSLLASNYGYTF. The CDR3 DNA follows: TGTGCCAGCAGTTTATTAGCGAGTAACTATGGCTACACCTTC.

The chain links TRBV4-1 to TRBJ1-1, with 11 bases matching TRBD1. The germline CDR1 and CDR2 sequences are MGHRA and YSYEKL. The CDR3 runs 15 residues. J was trimmed by 5 bases and V by 4 bases; bases with no gene match: 6. In DNA, the CDR3 is TGCGCCAGCAGCCTTTTCGGGACAGGGGGTACTGAAGCTTTCTTT. Protein: CASSLFGTGGTEAFF.

The chain has TRBV27 and TRBJ2-4; D may be TRBD1 (6 bases). Trimming left V 0 bases short and J 8 bases short, with 17 bases between. This CDR3 contains 16 residues. CDR1 is MNHEY, CDR2 SMNVEV, per germline (reference sequence). CDR3 sequence: CASSLSYGTRRHIQYF. The DNA of the CDR3 is TGTGCCAGCAGTTTATCGTACGGGACACGGAGGCACATTCAGTACTTC.

The chain employs TRBV7-9 and TRBJ2-7, with D tentatively TRBD2 (5 bases). This CDR3 comprises 14 residues. The germline CDR1 and CDR2 sequences are SEHNR and FQNEAQ (reference sequence). V shed 1 base and J shed 7 bases, with 14 bases lying between them. The CDR3 here is CASSLDGGFGEQYF. The CDR3 coding sequence is TGTGCCAGCAGCTTAGACGGAGGATTTGGGGAGCAGTACTTC. Filled out from reference TRBV7-9 and TRBJ2-7, the complete variable domain reads DTGVSQNPRHKITKRGQNVTFRCDPISEHNRLYWYRQTLGQGPEFLTYFQNEAQLEKSRLLSDRFSAERPKGSFSTLEIQRTEQGDSAMYLCASSLDGGFGEQYFGPGTRLTVT.

The chain joins TRBV4-1 to TRBJ1-1; D is perhaps TRBD1 (5 bases). With 3 bases removed from V and 5 bases from J, the gap between germline ends came to 13 bases. The CDR3 is 14 residues long. Germline CDR1 is MGHRA and CDR2 is YSYEKL. The CDR3 here is CASSHGGDPTEAFF. In DNA, the CDR3 is TGCGCCAGCAGCCACGGAGGGGACCCGACTGAAGCTTTCTTT.

V is TRBV5-1 and J is TRBJ2-7, with 7 bases lining up with TRBD2. This CDR3 is built from 20 residues. V shed 1 base, J shed 3 bases, and the junction held 22 bases outside the gene matches. The germline V gene encodes CDR1 SGHRS and CDR2 YFSETQ. The CDR3 protein is CASSLQPPEEGAGYFYEQYF. The CDR3 DNA reads TGCGCCAGCAGCTTGCAGCCCCCCGAGGAAGGAGCGGGGTACTTCTACGAGCAGTACTTC.

The chain uses TRBV11-2 and TRBJ2-1; 7 bases align to TRBD2. Germline assignment: CDR1 SGHAT and CDR2 FQNNGV. J lost 4 bases, V lost 5 bases, and 11 bases had no gene match. The CDR3 runs to 16 residues. CDR3 amino acids: CASSTIAGGVYNEQFF. CDR3 DNA: TGTGCCAGCAGCACCATAGCGGGTGGGGTATACAATGAGCAGTTCTTC.

The chain joins TRBV29-1 to TRBJ2-5, with 8 bases lining up with TRBD2. Trimming at V came to 5 bases and at J to 7 bases, leaving 15 bases not matched to a gene. Germline CDR1 SQVTM, CDR2 ANQGSEA. The CDR3 contains 15 residues. CDR3 sequence (DNA): TGCAGCGTTCAAGCGGGAGCTGCAGTCGGGGTGACCCAGTACTTC. It codes for CSVQAGAAVGVTQYF.

The rearrangement links TRBV10-3 to TRBJ1-3; D not certain. CDR1 and CDR2 from the germline V gene are ENHRY and SYGVKD. This CDR3 has 15 residues. V dropped 4 bases and J dropped 4 bases, with 14 bases sitting between them. The CDR3 DNA reads TGTGCCATCAGTGTGACGGAAGGGAGAGGAAACACCATATATTTT. Translated: CAISVTEGRGNTIYF.

This clone was observed once. This sequence joins TRBV19 and TRBJ2-3, with 8 positions matching TRBD1. J lost 4 bases, V lost 5 bases, and 5 bases had no gene match. Germline values: CDR1 LNHDA, CDR2 SQIVND (reference sequence). This CDR3 spans 14 amino acids. In DNA form, the CDR3 reads TGTGCCAGTAGTTCCGGGACAGGCTCAGATACGCAGTATTTT. This sequence encodes CASSSGTGSDTQYF.

This chain uses TRBV7-3 with TRBJ1-5; the D gene is possibly TRBD1 (6 bases). The CDR3 runs 16 residues. The germline V gene has CDR1 SGHTA and CDR2 FQGTGA. Trimming pared 5 bases from V and 6 bases from J, leaving 20 bases between. The CDR3 DNA is TGTGCCAGCAGCACCCCCTACGGGACACCACCTCAGCCCCAGCATTTT. Translation: CASSTPYGTPPQPQHF.